These 15 T cell receptor beta chains came from one sample sequenced in a study of blood T cells in healthy people across ages. Using a J-beta primer mix together with a sample-barcoded 5' primer, a second PCR was run for roughly 7 to 11 cycles. Each CDR3 protein gets one entry after TCRdb re-called the 5' RACE reads with MiXCR. The table has more than 650,000 distinct CDR3 sequences, roughly 24% seen once. The sample also formed part of further work on T cells of mothers and their children.

The sequencing sample was made of blood. The source of these receptors is a boy under 18 in good health.

Only a few counts were recorded for this clonotype. The gene calls are TRBV5-1 and TRBJ2-3; D uncertain. The CDR3 is 14 amino acids. CDR1 and CDR2 (germline): SGHRS, YFSETQ. V was cut by 3 bases and J by 2 bases, with 10 bases left in between. DNA for the CDR3: TGCGCCAGCAGCTCGGAGCTATCCACAGATACGCAGTATTTT. Its protein is CASSSELSTDTQYF.

The chain is built from TRBV20-1 and TRBJ2-5, with TRBD2 matching 9 bases. Germline trimming cut 3 bases from V and 5 bases from J; bases unmatched to any gene: 10. The length of the CDR3 is 15 residues. Germline CDR1 reads DFQATT; CDR2 reads SNEGSKA (reference sequence). The CDR3 sequence is CSASRPGLARETQYF. Written as DNA, the CDR3 is TGCAGTGCTAGTCGACCGGGACTAGCTCGGGAGACCCAGTACTTC.

This clonotype has a handful of counts. This rearrangement joins TRBV7-6 to TRBJ2-6; the D gene is possibly TRBD2 (5 bases). Germline V gene data show CDR1 as SGHVS and CDR2 as FNYEAQ. The CDR3 runs to 15 residues. Trimming took 4 bases from V and 0 from J, leaving 7 bases between them. The CDR3 DNA follows: TGTGCCAGCAGCTGGACTCTCTCTGGGGCCAACGTCCTGACTTTC. Protein: CASSWTLSGANVLTF.

The chain carries TRBV20-1 and TRBJ2-7, with 7 bases that match TRBD2. V was clipped by 3 bases and J by 9 bases; unmatched bases: 11. Germline V gene data show CDR1 as DFQATT and CDR2 as SNEGSKA (reference sequence). This CDR3 comprises 13 residues. CDR3 residues: CSASWAGENGQYF. CDR3 nucleotides: TGCAGTGCTAGTTGGGCGGGAGAAAACGGGCAGTACTTC.

The chain couples TRBV20-1 to TRBJ1-4; tentatively, D is TRBD1 (6 bases). Germline V gives CDR1 DFQATT, CDR2 SNEGSKA (reference sequence). Trimming left V 5 bases short and J 3 bases short, with 16 bases between. This CDR3 region has 15 residues. CDR3 sequence reads: CSAAQGLAANEKLFF. Here the CDR3 DNA reads TGCAGTGCTGCACAGGGATTGGCAGCTAATGAAAAACTGTTTTTT.

There are a few counts of this clonotype. The chain has TRBV11-1 and TRBJ2-4; possible D gene TRBD1, 5 bases. The CDR3 spans 16 residues. V was pared by 5 bases and J by 0 bases, with 14 bases between. Germline V lookup: CDR1 SGHAT, CDR2 FQDESV (reference sequence). The CDR3 DNA follows: TGTGCCAGCAGCGTAGACAGCACCTTAGCCAAAAACATTCAGTACTTC. Residues: CASSVDSTLAKNIQYF.

The rearrangement uses TRBV2 and TRBJ2-5; 7 bases fit TRBD2. J was trimmed by 2 bases and V by 6 bases; bases with no gene match: 6. The CDR3 runs to 14 residues. CDR1 is SNHLY and CDR2 is FYNNEI in the germline V gene. The CDR3 spells CASRTSEGQETQYF. The CDR3, as DNA: TGTGCCAGCAGAACTAGCGAGGGACAAGAGACCCAGTACTTC.

In its sample, this clonotype was seen a few times. This sequence joins TRBV28 and TRBJ2-6; tentatively, D is TRBD1 or TRBD2 (5 bases each). Trimming stripped 4 bases from V and 2 bases from J, with 9 bases between. The CDR3 covers 15 residues. The V gene's germline CDR1 is MDHEN and CDR2 SYDVKM. The CDR3 coding sequence is TGTGCCAGCAGTTATCAGGGAGCTGGGGCCAACGTCCTGACTTTC. It specifies CASSYQGAGANVLTF.

This clonotype was observed a handful of times. The J gene is TRBJ2-1, the V gene TRBV28; TRBD2 aligns across 14 bases. The CDR3 is made up of 17 amino acids. The germline CDR1 and CDR2 sequences are MDHEN and SYDVKM. The V segment lost 6 bases and the J segment 2 bases; nucleotides outside the gene matches: 6. The CDR3 DNA reads as TGTGCCAGCAGCCACAGACTAGCGGGGGGGCCCTACAATGAGCAGTTCTTC. Residues: CASSHRLAGGPYNEQFF.

The sample holds a few counts of this clonotype. The chain uses TRBV20-1 and TRBJ1-4, with D uncertain. The V end was cut by 2 bases, the J end by 8 bases, with 9 bases between. The V gene's germline CDR1 is DFQATT and CDR2 SNEGSKA (reference sequence). The CDR3 has 12 residues. The DNA of the CDR3 is TGCAGTGCTAGAAGCCGAAGCGAAAAACTGTTTTTT. This encodes CSARSRSEKLFF.

This clonotype was found a few times. The chain employs TRBV20-1 and TRBJ2-1, with D perhaps matching TRBD2 (6 bases). Germline lookup yields CDR1 DFQATT and CDR2 SNEGSKA (reference sequence). This CDR3 is 14 amino acids long. Trimming pared 5 bases from V and 4 bases from J, leaving 15 bases between. The CDR3 DNA sequence: TGCAGTGCTTTGGGCAGCGGGCTATACAATGAGCAGTTCTTC. This gives the protein CSALGSGLYNEQFF.

This clonotype was counted at least ten times. This sequence joins TRBV2 and TRBJ1-4; 9 bases align to TRBD1. CDR3 length: 14 residues. After removal of 5 bases from V and 5 bases from J, the junction contained 3 bases not matched to a gene. The germline gives CDR1 SNHLY, CDR2 FYNNEI. CDR3 nucleotide sequence: TGTGCCAGCAGTACAGGGGGCGGAAATGAAAAACTGTTTTTT. Protein sequence: CASSTGGGNEKLFF.

This clonotype was seen repeatedly, ten times or more. The CDR3 nucleotides read TGTGCCAGCAGTCGGAGGGACAATGAGCAGTTCTTC. As protein: CASSRRDNEQFF. The chain joins TRBV9 to TRBJ2-1, with D possibly being TRBD2 (6 bases). The CDR3 loop spans 12 amino acids. CDR1 is SGDLS and CDR2 is YYNGEE in the germline V gene. V was cut by 5 bases and J by 5 bases, with 8 bases left in between. Filled out from reference TRBV9 and TRBJ2-1, the complete variable domain reads DSGVTQTPKHLITATGQRVTLRCSPRSGDLSVYWYQQSLDQGLQFLIQYYNGEERAKGNILERFSAQQFPDLHSELNLSSLELGDSALYFCASSRRDNEQFFGPGTRLTVL.

In this sample, this clonotype turned up a few times. The V call is TRBV30, the J call TRBJ2-5; D not certain. Germline CDR1 is GTSNPN and CDR2 is SVGIG (reference sequence). V was pared by 0 bases and J by 1 base, with 12 bases between. The CDR3 consists of 15 residues. The CDR3 DNA reads as TGTGCCTGGAGTGTAGATGGGGTCCGCCAAGAGACCCAGTACTTC. Translating it yields CAWSVDGVRQETQYF.

CDR3 sequence (DNA): TGTGCCAGCAGAAGCCGGGGGCCCGACACCGGGGAGCTGTTTTTT. Its protein product is CASRSRGPDTGELFF. V is TRBV6-5 and J is TRBJ2-2; TRBD1 or TRBD2 may be the D gene (6 bases each). From germline, CDR1 is MNHEY and CDR2 SVGAGI. The ends were cut back, 6 bases at V and 3 bases at J, with 14 bases in the middle. The CDR3 extends over 15 amino acids.